This passage covers 6 T cell receptor beta chains from one sample sequenced in a study of T cell responses to AZD1222 COVID-19 vaccine. The method was immunoSEQ multiplex PCR; TCRdb's version includes in-frame clones alone and lacks a portion of them. The sample contains approximately 79,000 clones, 80% to 90% of which appear only once. Material: peripheral blood, obtained on day 0 of AZD1222 vaccination. The origin of the receptors is an adult in good health.

The chain has TRBV10-3 and TRBJ1-1; 9 bases match TRBD1. This CDR3 is built from 14 residues. Germline trimming cut 6 bases from V and 4 bases from J; bases unmatched to any gene: 6. CDR1 and CDR2 (germline): ENHRY, SYGVKD. The CDR3 coding sequence is TGTGCCATCAGGACTGGGACAGGGACCACTGAAGCTTTCTTT. Residues: CAIRTGTGTTEAFF.

The V and J genes are TRBV6-5 and TRBJ2-7; perhaps D is TRBD1 or TRBD2 (5 bases each). V lost 7 bases, J lost 1 base, and 17 bases lay in between. CDR1 and CDR2 from the germline V gene are MNHEY and SVGAGI. The CDR3 totals 15 residues. This chain's CDR3 is CASNPTGRKSYEQYF. For the CDR3, the DNA is TGTGCCAGCAATCCTACGGGGCGGAAGTCCTACGAGCAGTACTTC.

The chain has TRBV7-2 and TRBJ1-1, with D possibly matching TRBD1 (5 bases). Germline CDR1 reads SGHTA; CDR2 reads FQGNSA. V was cut by 5 bases and J by 11 bases, with 27 bases left in between. The length of the CDR3 is 16 residues. The chain's CDR3 is CASSPNAGLRTRVAFF. The CDR3 coding sequence is TGTGCCAGCAGCCCCAATGCAGGGCTCAGAACCCGAGTGGCTTTCTTT.

The chain uses TRBV28 and TRBJ1-5, with TRBD1 as a possible D gene (6 bases). The CDR3 totals 18 residues. Trimming left V 4 bases short and J 1 base short, with 20 bases between. The V gene's germline CDR1 is MDHEN and CDR2 SYDVKM. The CDR3: CASSWGRKQGFSNQPQHF. The CDR3 bases are TGTGCCAGCAGTTGGGGACGAAAACAGGGATTCAGCAATCAGCCCCAGCATTTT.

This sequence joins TRBV11-1 and TRBJ1-1; D is possibly TRBD1 (6 bases). Germline V lookup: CDR1 SGHAT, CDR2 FQDESV (reference sequence). The V gene lost 5 bases and the J gene lost 0 bases, with 16 bases spanning the gap. The CDR3 sequence is 16 residues long. The CDR3 region has the DNA TGTGCCAGCAGCAAAGACGCGGGGGCCGTGAACACTGAAGCTTTCTTT. Its protein is CASSKDAGAVNTEAFF.

V usage is TRBV3-1 (or the pseudogene TRBV3-2) and J usage is TRBJ2-1; D remains unclear. V was shortened by 2 bases and J by 10 bases, with 12 bases between the two germline ends. CDR1 and CDR2 (germline): LGHDT, YNNKEL (reference sequence). The CDR3 has 13 amino acids. The chain's CDR3 is CASSQPLPGEQFF. The CDR3 bases are TGTGCCAGCAGCCAACCCTTACCCGGGGAGCAGTTCTTC.